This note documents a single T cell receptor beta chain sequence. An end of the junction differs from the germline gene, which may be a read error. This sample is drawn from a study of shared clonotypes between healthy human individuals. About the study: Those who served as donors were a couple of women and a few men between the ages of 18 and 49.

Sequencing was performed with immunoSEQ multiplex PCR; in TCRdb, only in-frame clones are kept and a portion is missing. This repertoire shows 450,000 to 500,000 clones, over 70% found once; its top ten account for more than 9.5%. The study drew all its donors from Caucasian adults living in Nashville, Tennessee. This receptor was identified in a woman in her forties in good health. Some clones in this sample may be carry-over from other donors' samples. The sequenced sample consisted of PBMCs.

CDR3 coding DNA: TGTGCCAGCATCAAGACAGGGGGGAACTCTGGCTACACCTTC. Its translation: CASIKTGGNSGYTF. The chain recombines TRBV2 with TRBJ1-2, with 9 nucleotides matching TRBD1. This CDR3 region has 14 residues. Germline V gene data show CDR1 as SNHLY and CDR2 as FYNNEI.